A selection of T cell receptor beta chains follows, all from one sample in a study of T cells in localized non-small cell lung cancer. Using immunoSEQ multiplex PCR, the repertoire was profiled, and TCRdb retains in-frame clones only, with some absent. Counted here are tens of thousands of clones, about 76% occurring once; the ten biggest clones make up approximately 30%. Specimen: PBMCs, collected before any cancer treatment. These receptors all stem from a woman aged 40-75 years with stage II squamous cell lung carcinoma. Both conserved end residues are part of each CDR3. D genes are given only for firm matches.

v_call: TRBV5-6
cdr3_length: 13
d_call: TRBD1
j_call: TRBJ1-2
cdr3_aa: CASSWDRVHGYTF

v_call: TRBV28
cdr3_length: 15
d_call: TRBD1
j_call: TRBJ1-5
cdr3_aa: CASSRNRGGSQPQHF

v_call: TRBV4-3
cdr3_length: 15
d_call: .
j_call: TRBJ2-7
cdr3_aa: CASSQGQGTSYEQYF

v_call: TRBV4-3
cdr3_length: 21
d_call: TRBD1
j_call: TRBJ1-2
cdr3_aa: CASSQGPLGQGGPRGGYGYTF

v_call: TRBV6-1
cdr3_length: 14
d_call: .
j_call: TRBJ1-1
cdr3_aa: CASSDREGRAEAFF

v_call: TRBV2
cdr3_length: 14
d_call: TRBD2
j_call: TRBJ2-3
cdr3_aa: CASQLAGYTDTQYF

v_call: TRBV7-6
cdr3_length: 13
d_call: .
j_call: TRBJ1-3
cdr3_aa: CASSPDAGNTIYF

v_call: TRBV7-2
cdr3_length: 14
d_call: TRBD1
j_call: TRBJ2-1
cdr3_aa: CASSRRTGDVEQFF

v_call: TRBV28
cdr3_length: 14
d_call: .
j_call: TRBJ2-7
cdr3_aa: CASNPSGHDYEQYF

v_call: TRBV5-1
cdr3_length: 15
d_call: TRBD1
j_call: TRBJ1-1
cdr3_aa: CASSWATGRDTEAFF

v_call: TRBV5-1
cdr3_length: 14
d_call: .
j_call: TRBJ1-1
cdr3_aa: CASSLTDWGTEAFF

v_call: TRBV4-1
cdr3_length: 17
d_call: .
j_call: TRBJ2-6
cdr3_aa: CASSQDWRGSGANVLTF

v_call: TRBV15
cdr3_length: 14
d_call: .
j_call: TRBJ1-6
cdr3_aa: CATSLGSYNSPLHF

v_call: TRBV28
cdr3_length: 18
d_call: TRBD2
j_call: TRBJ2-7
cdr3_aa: CASRPPGLAGGPTYEQYF

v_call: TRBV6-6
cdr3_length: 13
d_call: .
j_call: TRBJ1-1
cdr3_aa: CASSQVGNTEAFF

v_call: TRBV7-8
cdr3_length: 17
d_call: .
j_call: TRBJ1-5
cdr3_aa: CASSLHGGDPGFQPQHF

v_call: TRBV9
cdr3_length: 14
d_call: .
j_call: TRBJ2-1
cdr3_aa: CASSVGSSSNEQFF

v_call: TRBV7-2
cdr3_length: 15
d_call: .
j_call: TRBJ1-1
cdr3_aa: CASSLEIRLNTEAFF

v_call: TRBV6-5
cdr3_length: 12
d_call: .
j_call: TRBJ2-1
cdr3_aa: CASSDRDTEQFF

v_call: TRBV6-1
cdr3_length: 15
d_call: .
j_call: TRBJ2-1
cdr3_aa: CASSPSVGSYNEQFF

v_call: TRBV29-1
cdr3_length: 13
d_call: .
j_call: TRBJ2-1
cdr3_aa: CSVRRTDYNEQFF

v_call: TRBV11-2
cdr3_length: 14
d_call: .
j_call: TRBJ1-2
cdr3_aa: CASSRLEGDYGYTF

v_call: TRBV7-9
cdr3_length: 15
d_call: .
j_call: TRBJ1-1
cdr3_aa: CASSSIPTENTEAFF

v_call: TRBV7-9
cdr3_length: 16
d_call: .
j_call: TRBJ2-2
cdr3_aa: CASSWPQGTNTGELFF

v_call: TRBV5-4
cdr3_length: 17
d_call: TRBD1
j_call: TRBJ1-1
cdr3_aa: CASSLLQGARMNTEAFF

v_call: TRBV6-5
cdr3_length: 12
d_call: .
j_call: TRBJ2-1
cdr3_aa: CASSTQDNEQFF

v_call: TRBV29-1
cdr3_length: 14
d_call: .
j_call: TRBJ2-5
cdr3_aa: CSVSYGTVGETQYF

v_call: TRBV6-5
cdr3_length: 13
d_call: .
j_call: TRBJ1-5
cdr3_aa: CASSSDTRQPQHF

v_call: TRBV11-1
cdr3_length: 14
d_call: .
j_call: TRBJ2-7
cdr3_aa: CASSLRAVPYEQYF

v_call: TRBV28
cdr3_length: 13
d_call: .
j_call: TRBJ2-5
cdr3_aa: CASSLRVLETQYF

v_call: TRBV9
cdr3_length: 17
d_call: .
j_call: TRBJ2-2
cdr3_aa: CASSVAGGGADRGELFF

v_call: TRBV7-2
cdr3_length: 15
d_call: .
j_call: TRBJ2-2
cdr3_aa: CASSLVGGDTGELFF

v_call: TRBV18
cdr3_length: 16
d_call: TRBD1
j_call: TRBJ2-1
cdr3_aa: CASSPPGTGGKNEQFF

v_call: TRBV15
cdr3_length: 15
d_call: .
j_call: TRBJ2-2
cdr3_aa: CATSTTEVGMEELFF

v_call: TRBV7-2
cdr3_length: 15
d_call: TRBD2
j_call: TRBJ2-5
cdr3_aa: CASSRPTSGVETQYF

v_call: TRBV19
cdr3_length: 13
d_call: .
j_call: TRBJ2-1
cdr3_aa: CASSLGPSGEQFF

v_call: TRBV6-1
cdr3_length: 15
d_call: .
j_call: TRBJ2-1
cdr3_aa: CASSPQWGANNEQFF

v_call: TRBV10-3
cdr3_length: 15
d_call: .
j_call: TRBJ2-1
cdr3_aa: CAISEAYTSGYEQFF

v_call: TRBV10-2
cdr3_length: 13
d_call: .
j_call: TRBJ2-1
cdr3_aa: CASSESLRSEQFF

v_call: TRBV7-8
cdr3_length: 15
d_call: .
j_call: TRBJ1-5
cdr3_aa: CASSKVGVGNQPQHF

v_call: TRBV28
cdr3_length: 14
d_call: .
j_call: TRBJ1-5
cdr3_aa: CASQTGVSNQPQHF